A selection of T cell receptor beta chains follows, all from one sample in a study of OX40 agonist ivuxolimab in advanced cancers. TCRdb keeps only in-frame clones here, not all; method: immunoSEQ multiplex PCR. The table records about 28,000 clones, roughly 84% of them present only once. The sequenced sample was CD4+ or CD8+ T cells sorted from blood, obtained in a trial of the OX40 agonist ivuxolimab. The receptors shown here come from an adult with an advanced solid tumor such as melanoma, head and neck, liver or kidney cancer. CDR3s include the opening cysteine and the closing phenylalanine or tryptophan. D genes are given only for firm matches. Part of the rows lack a size; the others show once, few, many or a class for expanded clones.

v_call: TRBV29-1
d_call: .
clone_size: .
cdr3_length: 13
j_call: TRBJ2-3
cdr3_aa: CSVAAGGTDTQYF
cdr3_nt: TGCAGCGTTGCAGCGGGTGGCACAGATACGCAGTATTTT

v_call: TRBV19
d_call: .
clone_size: .
cdr3_length: 15
j_call: TRBJ1-2
cdr3_aa: CASSRVGSSLDGYTF
cdr3_nt: TGTGCCAGTAGTCGGGTAGGGTCCTCACTGGATGGCTACACCTTC

v_call: TRBV29-1
d_call: .
clone_size: large
cdr3_length: 14
j_call: TRBJ2-1
cdr3_aa: CSVERHSSYNEQFF
cdr3_nt: TGCAGCGTTGAAAGACACAGCTCCTACAATGAGCAGTTCTTC

v_call: TRBV5-6
d_call: .
clone_size: .
cdr3_length: 14
j_call: TRBJ2-5
cdr3_aa: CASSLAIGRETQYF
cdr3_nt: TGTGCCAGCAGCTTGGCTATAGGGCGAGAGACCCAGTACTTC

v_call: TRBV11-2
d_call: .
clone_size: .
cdr3_length: 14
j_call: TRBJ1-1
cdr3_aa: CASSFWGGNTEAFF
cdr3_nt: TGTGCCAGCAGCTTTTGGGGGGGGAACACTGAAGCTTTCTTT

v_call: TRBV5-4
d_call: .
clone_size: .
cdr3_length: 15
j_call: TRBJ1-2
cdr3_aa: CASSLAGTTNYGYTF
cdr3_nt: TGTGCCAGCAGCTTGGCCGGGACCACTAACTATGGCTACACCTTC

v_call: TRBV27
d_call: TRBD2
clone_size: .
cdr3_length: 19
j_call: TRBJ2-3
cdr3_aa: CASSLAAGLAGDSTDTQYF
cdr3_nt: TGTGCCAGCAGTTTGGCCGCCGGACTAGCGGGAGACAGCACAGATACGCAGTATTTT

v_call: TRBV5-1
d_call: TRBD1
clone_size: few
cdr3_length: 16
j_call: TRBJ2-3
cdr3_aa: CASSLAGTGVGDTQYF
cdr3_nt: TGCGCCAGCAGCTTGGCCGGGACAGGGGTCGGGGATACGCAGTATTTT

v_call: TRBV11-2
d_call: .
clone_size: few
cdr3_length: 11
j_call: TRBJ2-3
cdr3_aa: CASSLGDTQYF
cdr3_nt: TGTGCCAGCAGCTTGGGGGATACGCAGTATTTT

v_call: TRBV4-1
d_call: .
clone_size: .
cdr3_length: 15
j_call: TRBJ1-5
cdr3_aa: CASSPHVNSNQPQHF
cdr3_nt: TGCGCCAGCAGCCCCCACGTAAATAGCAATCAGCCCCAGCATTTT

v_call: TRBV2
d_call: .
clone_size: .
cdr3_length: 15
j_call: TRBJ1-5
cdr3_aa: CASSNGPDQNQPQHF
cdr3_nt: TGTGCCAGCAGTAACGGACCCGATCAAAATCAGCCCCAGCATTTT

v_call: TRBV15
d_call: .
clone_size: .
cdr3_length: 16
j_call: TRBJ1-2
cdr3_aa: CAAKSTPHSSIGGYTF
cdr3_nt: TGTGCCGCCAAGTCGACTCCCCATTCATCGATAGGTGGCTACACCTTC

v_call: TRBV14
d_call: .
clone_size: .
cdr3_length: 11
j_call: TRBJ2-7
cdr3_aa: CASSLSYEQYF
cdr3_nt: TGTGCCAGCAGCCTCTCCTACGAGCAGTACTTC

v_call: TRBV7-9
d_call: TRBD1
clone_size: .
cdr3_length: 18
j_call: TRBJ2-3
cdr3_aa: CASSLLLGDRESTDTQYF
cdr3_nt: TGTGCCAGCAGCTTACTACTCGGGGACAGGGAAAGCACAGATACGCAGTATTTT

v_call: TRBV11-2
d_call: TRBD1
clone_size: .
cdr3_length: 16
j_call: TRBJ2-3
cdr3_aa: CASSFETGSSTDTQYF
cdr3_nt: TGTGCCAGCAGCTTCGAGACAGGGTCTAGCACAGATACGCAGTATTTT

v_call: TRBV19
d_call: .
clone_size: .
cdr3_length: 16
j_call: TRBJ2-1
cdr3_aa: CASSIVAGVSYNEQFF
cdr3_nt: TGTGCCAGTAGTATAGTGGCAGGTGTTTCCTACAATGAGCAGTTCTTC

v_call: TRBV6-1
d_call: TRBD2
clone_size: few
cdr3_length: 17
j_call: TRBJ2-1
cdr3_aa: CASSEAEGGRLYNEQFF
cdr3_nt: TGTGCCAGCAGTGAAGCGGAGGGCGGGAGGTTATACAATGAGCAGTTCTTC

v_call: TRBV9
d_call: .
clone_size: once
cdr3_length: 15
j_call: TRBJ2-1
cdr3_aa: CASSARDFFYNEQFF
cdr3_nt: TGTGCCAGCAGCGCCCGGGATTTTTTCTACAATGAGCAGTTCTTC

v_call: TRBV7-2
d_call: TRBD2
clone_size: .
cdr3_length: 15
j_call: TRBJ2-1
cdr3_aa: CASSLGLAGGLEQFF
cdr3_nt: TGTGCCAGCAGCTTAGGACTAGCGGGAGGGCTTGAGCAGTTCTTC

v_call: TRBV9
d_call: TRBD2
clone_size: .
cdr3_length: 15
j_call: TRBJ2-3
cdr3_aa: CASSVASGEPDTQYF
cdr3_nt: TGTGCCAGCAGCGTAGCTAGCGGGGAGCCAGATACGCAGTATTTT

v_call: TRBV5-5
d_call: TRBD1
clone_size: .
cdr3_length: 14
j_call: TRBJ2-1
cdr3_aa: CASRGQSAYNEQFF
cdr3_nt: TGTGCCAGCAGGGGACAGTCCGCCTACAATGAGCAGTTCTTC

v_call: TRBV30
d_call: TRBD2
clone_size: .
cdr3_length: 18
j_call: TRBJ2-5
cdr3_aa: CASYGLLVAGGPWETQYF
cdr3_nt: TGTGCCTCCTATGGGTTATTGGTAGCGGGAGGGCCCTGGGAGACCCAGTACTTC

v_call: TRBV27
d_call: .
clone_size: .
cdr3_length: 12
j_call: TRBJ2-7
cdr3_aa: CASMRENGEQYF
cdr3_nt: TGTGCCAGCATGCGGGAAAATGGAGAGCAGTACTTC

v_call: TRBV30
d_call: TRBD2
clone_size: .
cdr3_length: 15
j_call: TRBJ2-1
cdr3_aa: CAWNPTPSGINEQFF
cdr3_nt: TGTGCCTGGAACCCCACTCCTAGCGGGATCAATGAGCAGTTCTTC

v_call: TRBV6-5
d_call: .
clone_size: .
cdr3_length: 14
j_call: TRBJ2-7
cdr3_aa: CASSYSVAPYEQYF
cdr3_nt: TGTGCCAGCAGTTACTCCGTGGCACCCTACGAGCAGTACTTC

v_call: TRBV23-1
d_call: .
clone_size: medium-sized
cdr3_length: 18
j_call: TRBJ1-2
cdr3_aa: CASSLNRYGGWSDYGYTF
cdr3_nt: TGCGCCAGCAGTCTCAACCGGTATGGGGGTTGGAGTGACTATGGCTACACCTTC

v_call: TRBV5-6
d_call: TRBD2
clone_size: .
cdr3_length: 14
j_call: TRBJ2-5
cdr3_aa: CASSFVAGGETQYF
cdr3_nt: TGTGCCAGCAGCTTCGTAGCGGGGGGGGAGACCCAGTACTTC

v_call: TRBV9
d_call: .
clone_size: .
cdr3_length: 13
j_call: TRBJ1-1
cdr3_aa: CASSVDVNLEAFF
cdr3_nt: TGTGCCAGCAGCGTAGACGTGAACCTTGAAGCTTTCTTT

v_call: TRBV7-8
d_call: .
clone_size: .
cdr3_length: 15
j_call: TRBJ2-3
cdr3_aa: CASSFEGGFTDTQYF
cdr3_nt: TGTGCCAGCAGCTTTGAGGGGGGATTCACAGATACGCAGTATTTT

v_call: TRBV30
d_call: .
clone_size: .
cdr3_length: 12
j_call: TRBJ2-7
cdr3_aa: CAWRQVSYEQYF
cdr3_nt: TGTGCCTGGAGACAGGTATCCTACGAGCAGTACTTC

v_call: TRBV6-1
d_call: .
clone_size: once
cdr3_length: 12
j_call: TRBJ2-7
cdr3_aa: CASRTDSYEQYF
cdr3_nt: TGTGCCAGCAGGACAGATTCCTACGAGCAGTACTTC

v_call: TRBV7-9
d_call: .
clone_size: .
cdr3_length: 13
j_call: TRBJ1-2
cdr3_aa: CASSLGKNYGYTF
cdr3_nt: TGTGCCAGCAGCTTAGGGAAGAACTATGGCTACACCTTC

v_call: TRBV5-4
d_call: .
clone_size: once
cdr3_length: 15
j_call: TRBJ1-1
cdr3_aa: CASSLWGFRNTEAFF
cdr3_nt: TGTGCCAGCAGCTTGTGGGGTTTTCGGAACACTGAAGCTTTCTTT

v_call: TRBV6-6
d_call: .
clone_size: .
cdr3_length: 13
j_call: TRBJ2-7
cdr3_aa: CASSYPGAYEQYF
cdr3_nt: TGTGCCAGCAGTTACCCCGGGGCCTACGAGCAGTACTTC

v_call: TRBV7-8
d_call: .
clone_size: .
cdr3_length: 16
j_call: TRBJ1-2
cdr3_aa: CASSSRARDGFYGYTF
cdr3_nt: TGTGCCAGCAGCTCTAGAGCGCGGGACGGATTCTATGGCTACACCTTC

v_call: TRBV9
d_call: .
clone_size: .
cdr3_length: 14
j_call: TRBJ2-2
cdr3_aa: CASTGTSLNGELFF
cdr3_nt: TGTGCCAGCACCGGGACTTCCCTTAATGGGGAGCTGTTTTTT

v_call: TRBV5-1
d_call: TRBD2
clone_size: .
cdr3_length: 15
j_call: TRBJ2-3
cdr3_aa: CASSSGLADTDTQYF
cdr3_nt: TGCGCCAGCAGCTCCGGACTAGCGGACACAGATACGCAGTATTTT

v_call: TRBV27
d_call: .
clone_size: .
cdr3_length: 14
j_call: TRBJ1-4
cdr3_aa: CASSLIRGSEKLFF
cdr3_nt: TGTGCCAGCAGTTTAATCCGGGGTAGTGAAAAACTGTTTTTT

v_call: TRBV19
d_call: .
clone_size: .
cdr3_length: 14
j_call: TRBJ1-5
cdr3_aa: CASSALLQGQPQHF
cdr3_nt: TGTGCCAGTAGTGCCCTTTTACAGGGCCAGCCCCAGCATTTT

v_call: TRBV28
d_call: TRBD1
clone_size: .
cdr3_length: 15
j_call: TRBJ2-7
cdr3_aa: CASSLYGQGMHEQYF
cdr3_nt: TGTGCCAGCAGTTTATACGGACAGGGGATGCACGAGCAGTACTTC